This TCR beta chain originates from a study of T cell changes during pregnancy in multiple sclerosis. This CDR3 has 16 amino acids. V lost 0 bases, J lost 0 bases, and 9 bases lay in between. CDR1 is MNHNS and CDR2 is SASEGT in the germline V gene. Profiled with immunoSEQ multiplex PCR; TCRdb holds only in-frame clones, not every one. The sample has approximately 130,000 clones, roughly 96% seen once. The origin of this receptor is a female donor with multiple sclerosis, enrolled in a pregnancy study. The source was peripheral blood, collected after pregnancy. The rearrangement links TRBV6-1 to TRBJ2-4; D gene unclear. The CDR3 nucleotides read TGTGCCAGCAGTGAAGCGTACACCCTAGCCAAAAACATTCAGTACTTC. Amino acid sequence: CASSEAYTLAKNIQYF.